This TCR beta chain is from a study of blood T cell repertoires in COVID-19. Study context: Acute and convalescent COVID-19 samples came from the United States, Italy and Spain. In each case, the material was cDNA or gDNA derived from T cells, B-cell-depleted T cells, or PBMCs.

Seattle patient enrollment occurred during active infection, with longitudinal follow-up thereafter. The authors' processing: Amplified reference gene primers provided the basis for estimating nucleated cell counts. Produced via immunoSEQ multiplex PCR; TCRdb's table is partial and in-frame only. That table is the source of V, J and clone size, and D and trimming were worked out from the DNA. The sample lists about 90,000 clones, about 89% occurring once. This CDR3 has 17 residues. Germline values: CDR1 SGHAT, CDR2 FQDESV (reference sequence). Germline trimming cut 0 bases from V and 7 bases from J; bases unmatched to any gene: 10.

The chain has TRBV11-1 and TRBJ2-1; 9 bases map to TRBD2. The sequencing input was peripheral blood. This receptor was obtained from a man aged 45 to 65 with COVID-19, enrolled during active disease. The CDR3 DNA follows: TGTGCCAGCAGCTTAGCCGCTTTGGCGGGGGGGAGTAATGAGCAGTTCTTC. Amino acid sequence: CASSLAALAGGSNEQFF.